This TCR beta chain was obtained from a study of blood T cell repertoires in COVID-19. On the study more broadly: COVID-19 samples collected from the United States, Italy and Spain covered acute and convalescent phases. From T cells, B-cell-depleted T cells, or PBMCs came the material, which was cDNA or gDNA.

Assay used: immunoSEQ multiplex PCR; TCRdb lists only in-frame clones, some missing. The profile shows around 200,000 clones, approximately 86% of them singletons. This CDR3 is 15 amino acids long. Trimming left V 4 bases short and J 4 bases short, with 17 bases between. Germline V gene lookup returns CDR1 SGDLS and CDR2 YYNGEE. Those enrolled, adults aged about 18 to 89 years, came from 24 US areas. Participant-given clinical history determined each cohort assignment. This sequence joins TRBV9 and TRBJ2-5, with D possibly being TRBD1 (5 bases). The sequence was obtained from a woman under 40 who had been exposed to COVID-19. Sequenced material: PBMCs or T cells enriched from blood (not recorded which). The CDR3 DNA follows: TGTGCCAGCAGCCCAGGAACTCAGGGCCGAGAGACCCAGTACTTC. This encodes CASSPGTQGRETQYF.